This T cell receptor beta chain is drawn from a study of OX40 agonist ivuxolimab in advanced cancers. Study in general: The dose of intravenous ivuxolimab that patients received every 2 weeks ranged from 0.01 to 10 mg/kg.

Germline V gene lookup returns CDR1 SGHDT and CDR2 YYEEEE. Trimming cost V 0 bases and J 3 bases, with 13 bases left between them. The CDR3 sequence is 17 residues long. TCRdb's table, derived via immunoSEQ multiplex PCR, lists solely in-frame clones and lacks some. Among 40,000 to 60,000 clones listed, around 90% were seen once. This TCR came from an adult with an advanced solid tumor such as melanoma, head and neck, liver or kidney cancer. V and J are TRBV5-6 and TRBJ1-6, with D tentatively TRBD1 (6 bases). The input for sequencing was CD4+ or CD8+ T cells sorted from blood, taken in a trial of the OX40 agonist ivuxolimab. For the CDR3, the DNA is TGTGCCAGCAGCTTGGACACAGGGAGAGGCTATAATTCACCCCTCCACTTT. It is translated as CASSLDTGRGYNSPLHF.